Listed here are 27 T cell receptor beta chains from one sample, sequenced in a study of T-cell memory formation after mild COVID-19. Via MiXCR, TCRdb re-called the 5' RACE reads, giving one row per CDR3 protein. Of roughly 89,000 distinct CDR3 sequences listed, about 15% are singletons. Sequenced: PBMCs or a T cell subset sorted from them (not recorded which). These receptor sequences come from a man aged 18 to 35 who had mild COVID-19 (a few samples of this study predate the infection). Cell type and time point are not known.

The J gene is TRBJ2-2, the V gene TRBV20-1; D not certain. Germline CDR1 and CDR2: DFQATT and SNEGSKA (reference sequence). V was shortened by 7 bases and J by 0 bases, with 9 bases between the two germline ends. This CDR3 is 13 amino acids long. This chain's CDR3 is CSVLPANTGELFF. The CDR3 region has the DNA TGCAGTGTCTTACCGGCGAACACCGGGGAGCTGTTTTTT.

The gene calls are TRBV7-9 and TRBJ1-1; 10 nucleotides match TRBD1. V lost 5 bases to trimming and J lost 0 bases; unmatched junction nucleotides: 3. CDR1 and CDR2 from the germline V gene are SEHNR and FQNEAQ (reference sequence). This CDR3 contains 15 residues. CDR3 sequence reads: CASSAGQGVNTEAFF. The CDR3 coding sequence is TGTGCCAGCAGCGCAGGACAGGGGGTGAACACTGAAGCTTTCTTT.

The gene calls are TRBV4-2 and TRBJ2-7, with TRBD2 as a possible D gene (6 bases). V lost 0 bases and J 2 bases, leaving 14 bases between the germline ends. The CDR3 spans 16 residues. Germline loops: CDR1 LGHNA, CDR2 YNFKEQ. DNA for the CDR3: TGTGCCAGCAGCCAAGATAAGGAGGGGTATACCTACGAGCAGTACTTC. Amino acids: CASSQDKEGYTYEQYF.

This clonotype was detected ten times or more. The CDR3 coding sequence is TGTGCCAGCAGCGTAGCATCACCGCACTACATTGGGACAGCCGTGAGCATTCAGTACTTC. Translating it yields CASSVASPHYIGTAVSIQYF. The chain carries TRBV9 and TRBJ2-4, with TRBD1 matching 7 bases. From germline, CDR1 is SGDLS and CDR2 YYNGEE. This CDR3 spans 20 amino acids. The V and J ends lost 0 bases and 9 bases, in that order; junction bases with no gene match: 24.

V and J are TRBV9 and TRBJ2-1; 13 bases map to TRBD2. V lost 3 bases to trimming and J lost 1 base; unmatched junction nucleotides: 4. Germline V gene data show CDR1 as SGDLS and CDR2 as YYNGEE. CDR3 length: 17 residues. The CDR3 protein is CASSDTSGGGSYNEQFF. Here the CDR3 DNA reads TGTGCCAGCAGCGATACTAGCGGGGGGGGTTCCTACAATGAGCAGTTCTTC.

J is TRBJ2-4 and V is TRBV5-6; 7 bases line up with TRBD2. Germline V gives CDR1 SGHDT, CDR2 YYEEEE. V lost 0 bases to trimming and J lost 0 bases; unmatched junction nucleotides: 6. This CDR3 comprises 17 residues. CDR3 DNA: TGTGCCAGCAGCTTGGGAGGGACTATCCTAGCCAAAAACATTCAGTACTTC. Its protein is CASSLGGTILAKNIQYF.

Many counts were recorded for this clonotype. The chain joins TRBV12-3 or TRBV12-4 to TRBJ2-5; D is ambiguous. V lost 2 bases and J lost 3, with 13 bases in between. The length of the CDR3 is 15 residues. The CDR3 protein is CASSLPPGAEETQYF. The DNA of the CDR3 is TGTGCCAGCAGTTTACCGCCGGGCGCTGAAGAGACCCAGTACTTC.

This clonotype was seen repeatedly, ten times or more. The chain combines TRBV27 with TRBJ2-1; maybe TRBD1 (6 bases). The V gene's germline CDR1 is MNHEY and CDR2 SMNVEV (reference sequence). The V gene lost 5 bases and the J gene lost 5 bases, with 16 bases spanning the gap. CDR3 size: 15 residues. CDR3 sequence (DNA): TGTGCCAGCAGTATAAGGACAGACGGGAACAATGAGCAGTTCTTC. As protein: CASSIRTDGNNEQFF.

CDR3 region: CASSSLPGSEQYV. For the CDR3, the DNA is TGTGCCAGCAGTTCATTACCGGGGAGCGAGCAGTACGTC. This rearrangement joins TRBV27 to TRBJ2-7; a possible D gene is TRBD2 (5 bases). V lost 4 bases and J 6 bases, leaving 13 bases between the germline ends. The length of the CDR3 is 13 residues. Germline CDR1 and CDR2: MNHEY and SMNVEV (reference sequence).

CDR3 amino acids: CASSWGGEQFF. CDR3 nucleotide sequence: TGTGCCAGCAGCTGGGGCGGGGAGCAGTTCTTC. This sequence joins TRBV11-2 and TRBJ2-1; D tentatively fits TRBD1 or TRBD2 (5 bases each). V lost 4 bases and J 10 bases, leaving 8 bases between the germline ends. Germline CDR1 is SGHAT and CDR2 is FQNNGV. This CDR3 comprises 11 residues.

This clonotype was counted between two and nine times. This chain links TRBV6-1 with TRBJ2-5; 9 positions agree with TRBD1. V shed 6 bases and J 4 bases; nucleotides not matched to a gene: 6. CDR3 length equals 14 residues. CDR1 is MNHNS and CDR2 is SASEGT in the germline V gene. The CDR3 DNA reads as TGTGCCAGCAGCAGGACAGGGGTGAGAGAGACCCAGTACTTC. It translates to CASSRTGVRETQYF.

The chain has TRBV27 and TRBJ2-4; D gene unclear. Germline V gene lookup returns CDR1 MNHEY and CDR2 SMNVEV (reference sequence). The CDR3 length is 13 residues. V gave up 0 bases and J gave up 6 bases, with 6 bases separating them. The CDR3 nucleotides read TGTGCCAGCAGTTTATCGCACGGAAACATTCAGTACTTC. It specifies CASSLSHGNIQYF.

This clonotype was counted a few times. The chain couples TRBV20-1 to TRBJ2-2; the match to TRBD2 covers 7 bases. V gave up 4 bases and J gave up 3 bases; unmatched junction bases: 2. Germline V gene lookup returns CDR1 DFQATT and CDR2 SNEGSKA (reference sequence). The CDR3 is made up of 13 amino acids. In nucleotides, the CDR3 is TGCAGTGCTAACAGCGGGGACACCGGGGAGCTGTTTTTT. Translation: CSANSGDTGELFF.

This clonotype was counted ten times or more. V usage is TRBV5-1 and J usage is TRBJ1-1; no clear D. Germline CDR1 and CDR2: SGHRS and YFSETQ. There are 14 residues in the CDR3. V was clipped by 4 bases and J by 2 bases, with 12 bases between them. The CDR3 loop reads CASSGFGDNTEAFF. Here the CDR3 DNA reads TGCGCCAGCAGCGGGTTTGGAGACAACACTGAAGCTTTCTTT.

The genes are TRBV7-8 and TRBJ1-5, with D perhaps TRBD1 (6 bases). The V and J ends lost 2 bases and 1 base respectively, with 6 bases between them. This CDR3 has 14 amino acids. Germline values: CDR1 SGHVS, CDR2 FQNEAQ. CDR3 nucleotides: TGTGCCAGCAGCTTAACAGGGAGCAATCAGCCCCAGCATTTT. Translated: CASSLTGSNQPQHF.

This clonotype was seen just once. The chain joins TRBV27 to TRBJ2-7; 11 positions agree with TRBD2. The ends lost 1 base at V and 7 bases at J; junction bases unmatched: 0. The CDR3 runs to 13 residues. Germline V gene data show CDR1 as MNHEY and CDR2 as SMNVEV (reference sequence). This chain's CDR3 is CASSLLAGGEQYF. The CDR3 nucleotides read TGTGCCAGCAGTTTATTAGCGGGGGGGGAGCAGTACTTC.

CDR3 sequence reads: CATSALFGGDRGTDTQYF. CDR3 DNA sequence: TGTGCCACCAGTGCCCTTTTCGGGGGGGACAGGGGAACAGATACGCAGTATTTT. The chain employs TRBV24-1 and TRBJ2-3; 10 nucleotides align to TRBD1. Germline CDR1 is KGHDR and CDR2 is SFDVKD. CDR3 size: 18 residues. V was clipped by 5 bases and J by 3 bases; unmatched bases: 13.

This clonotype was recorded a few times. The chain couples TRBV19 to TRBJ2-2; no definite D call. Germline lookup yields CDR1 LNHDA and CDR2 SQIVND (reference sequence). This CDR3 region has 14 residues. V was shortened by 5 bases and J by 1 base, with 8 bases between the two germline ends. CDR3 in DNA: TGTGCCAGTAGTGCAGGACGGAACACCGGGGAGCTGTTTTTT. Its translation: CASSAGRNTGELFF.

The genes are TRBV4-3 and TRBJ2-2; D ambiguous. Germline V CDR1 and CDR2: LGHNA, YSLEER. V lost 4 bases, J lost 1 base, and 7 bases lay in between. The CDR3 length is 14 residues. The CDR3 DNA is TGCGCCAGCAGCCCAGGCTGGAACACCGGGGAGCTGTTTTTT. Translating gives CASSPGWNTGELFF.

In this sample, this clonotype turned up once. The J gene is TRBJ2-2, the V gene TRBV7-9; D possibly matches TRBD1 or TRBD2 (6 bases each). Germline loops: CDR1 SEHNR, CDR2 FQNEAQ (reference sequence). The CDR3 has 14 residues. V was cut by 8 bases and J by 4 bases, with 14 bases left in between. Here the CDR3 reads CASLGRTVTGELFF. CDR3 sequence (DNA): TGTGCCAGCCTGGGGAGGACAGTCACCGGGGAGCTGTTTTTT. The full variable domain, with the rest looked up from reference TRBV7-9 and TRBJ2-2, is DTGVSQNPRHKITKRGQNVTFRCDPISEHNRLYWYRQTLGQGPEFLTYFQNEAQLEKSRLLSDRFSAERPKGSFSTLEIQRTEQGDSAMYLCASLGRTVTGELFFGEGSRLTVL.

This clonotype was detected once. The chain couples TRBV20-1 to TRBJ2-7; 8 positions match TRBD1. Germline V gene sequence: CDR1 DFQATT, CDR2 SNEGSKA (reference sequence). This CDR3 region has 15 residues. Trimming removed 0 bases from V and 1 base from J; junction bases left unmatched: 5. CDR3 sequence (DNA): TGCAGTGCTAGAGACCAGACAGGGGCTTCCTACGAGCAGTACTTC. This sequence encodes CSARDQTGASYEQYF.

This clonotype has more than one count but fewer than ten. The chain is built from TRBV7-3 and TRBJ2-5, with 12 bases fitting TRBD2. The CDR3 consists of 15 residues. Germline V gene sequence: CDR1 SGHTA, CDR2 FQGTGA. V shed 5 bases, J shed 3 bases, and the junction held 4 bases outside the gene matches. CDR3 amino acids: CASSLGLAGKETQYF. DNA for the CDR3: TGTGCCAGCAGCCTAGGACTAGCGGGGAAAGAGACCCAGTACTTC. The full variable domain, in which reference TRBV7-3 and TRBJ2-5 provide the parts outside the CDR3, is GAGVSQTPSNKVTEKGKYVELRCDPISGHTALYWYRQSLGQGPEFLIYFQGTGAADDSGLPNDRFFAVRPEGSVSTLKIQRTERGDSAVYLCASSLGLAGKETQYFGPGTRLLVL.

The rearrangement joins TRBV2 to TRBJ2-2; a possible D gene is TRBD2 (6 bases). Trimming shortened V by 4 bases and J by 7 bases, and 19 bases separated the two germline ends. Germline loops: CDR1 SNHLY, CDR2 FYNNEI. CDR3 length equals 16 residues. The CDR3 sequence: CASSGTTGTGGGELFF. CDR3 nucleotides: TGTGCCAGCAGTGGGACTACCGGGACTGGCGGCGGGGAGCTGTTTTTT.

The chain recombines TRBV12-3 or TRBV12-4 with TRBJ2-3, with 13 positions matching TRBD2. Trimming cost V 6 bases and J 4 bases; bases outside gene matches: 7. This CDR3 has 16 amino acids. CDR3 residues: CASRDTSGGAADTQYF. Here the CDR3 DNA reads TGTGCCAGCAGAGACACTAGCGGGGGGGCCGCAGATACGCAGTATTTT.

This clonotype was picked up many times. V usage is TRBV28 and J usage is TRBJ1-5; D is possibly TRBD1 (5 bases). In germline, CDR1 is MDHEN, CDR2 SYDVKM. The germline V and J ends were trimmed by 6 bases and 6 bases, with 12 bases remaining between them. The CDR3 consists of 13 residues. The CDR3 region has the DNA TGTGCCAGCAGCCTAGGGGCCCCTCAGCCCCAGCATTTT. Its translation: CASSLGAPQPQHF.

The table lists this clonotype with a few counts. The V call is TRBV4-1, the J call TRBJ2-5; D remains unclear. Between the trimmed V and J ends, which lost 1 base and 3 bases, there was a span of 9 bases. Germline-derived CDR1 and CDR2 are MGHRA and YSYEKL. The CDR3 spans 14 residues. DNA of the CDR3: TGCGCCAGCAGCCAAGGGCAGAGTAAAGAGACCCAGTACTTC. Amino acids: CASSQGQSKETQYF.

The V gene is TRBV7-3, the J gene TRBJ1-1; D remains unclear. The germline CDR1 and CDR2 sequences are SGHTA and FQGTGA. The CDR3 spans 13 residues. The ends were cut back, 4 bases at V and 1 base at J, with 7 bases in the middle. CDR3 loop: CASSSWSNTEAFF. The CDR3 DNA reads as TGTGCCAGCAGCTCCTGGTCGAACACTGAAGCTTTCTTT.